This T cell receptor beta chain was identified during a study of shared clonotypes between healthy human individuals (dated by TCRdb to about 2020). Study-wide context: Three men and a couple of women, aged 18 to 49 years, made up the cohort. Each donor's leukapheresis produced roughly between roughly 0.94 and 9.5 billion PBMCs. Different laboratories and diverse techniques were used to prepare libraries and sequence TCR repertoires, to increase sequencing depth and limit assay-specific biases. For each donor, CD4 naive and CD4 memory were each run on three plates, CD8 naive on two plates, and CD8 memory on one plate. To estimate repertoire size and how much clonotypes are shared between individuals, the study performed deep sequencing of blood TCR repertoires from a handful of healthy adults. The study at large found these results: The genetic and exposure-history diversity represented was limited by the small number of donors. Sharing across a few donors was observed for 4.5% to 6.5% of naive CD4, less than 4% of naive CD8, about 2.5% of memory CD4, and about 0.38% of memory CD8 clonotypes. Only blood was sampled, and tissue TCR repertoires likely differ from those in blood. Based on pairwise subsampling, the degree of clonotype sharing among donors was expected to be affected by sequencing depth. Even with the large sequencing depth, rarefaction of the sorted-subset datasets indicated that sequencing was incomplete. Clonotypes shared by all four sorted-subset donors showed higher generation probabilities than non-shared clonotypes. Naive subsets generally had larger estimated clonotype richness than memory subsets.

TCR CDR3 regions were amplified from genomic DNA by multiplex PCR using the deep immunoSEQ assay. Genomic DNA extracted from each cell subset was distributed evenly over all wells of several immunoSEQ 96-well plates, and each plate served as one replicate. For sorted subsets, about 200 ng genomic DNA, equal to about 30,000 T cell genomes, was loaded into each replicate PCR. Purified libraries were measured with a Qubit 3.0 fluorometer, size-checked on a Bioanalyzer 2100, and measured again with the KAPA Library Quantification kit. Every immunoSEQ 96-well plate was sequenced on a dedicated single-read 150-cycle Illumina NextSeq 550 flow cell. Per the original workflow: The immunoSEQ output contained only junctional sequences without quality scores, so filtering could not match that applied to full-length reads. To assign V/J genes and CDR3, sequences were annotated using PyIR, a Python wrapper for IgBLAST v1.9, with IMGT germline references. Reads were removed for weak V/J assignments (E-value above 1e-6), missing CDR3, stop codons, out-of-frame junctions, or ambiguous translated residues. A V3J clonotype was defined by an identical inferred V gene, J gene, and CDR3 amino acid sequence. The percentage overlap between two repertoires was calculated by dividing the number of shared unique clonotypes by the size of the smaller repertoire. RTK rarefaction, the Chao1 estimator, and Recon v2.1 estimates of unobserved clonotypes were used to assess repertoire richness. OLGA was used to compute generation probabilities for all TCRbeta clonotypes that the gDNA method yielded from a handful of donors. TCRdb mirrors the immuneACCESS table, restricted to in-frame sequences. Some clones are absent from its copies; in checked studies, under half trace to an unresolved V gene, and the reason for the others is unknown. For V, J and clone size, that table is used; D and trimming come from the DNA. The sample includes hundreds of thousands of clones, with roughly 70% observed a single time. Of the sample, 10% is held by the ten largest clones.

CDR1 and CDR2 (SNHLY, FYNNEI) derive from the germline V gene. V drops 7 bases and J drops 1 base, leaving 14 bases in between. The CDR3 covers 15 residues, taking in both the cysteine and the phenylalanine. Just the 45-base CDR3 DNA is kept, in frame starting at base 1. Healthy HIV-negative adults with no recently reported acute infections or vaccinations were included as donors. All donors were Caucasian adults living in Nashville, Tennessee, USA. CD4+ T cells were enriched through magnetic negative selection, after which naive cells were positively selected on CD45RA and the remaining negative fraction served as the memory subset. Blood was collected by leukapheresis, and PBMCs were isolated by Ficoll-Histopaque density gradient centrifugation and then cryopreserved in liquid nitrogen vapor phase. Analytical flow cytometry was used to check the purity and quantity of every magnetically sorted T cell population. From each sorted fraction, genomic DNA was isolated and quantified by UV absorbance on a Nanodrop 2000c.

This clone was observed a handful of times. Its cognate antigen has yet to be identified. Per-base quality was not reported, and no clone a single base away is much larger than it. The TCR was taken from a man aged 25-45 years in good health. The sequence joins TRBV2 to TRBJ2-1, with TRBD2 perhaps the D gene, on 6 matching bases. Material for sequencing was memory CD4+ T cells sorted from blood. This specimen's cell subset or site label, interpreted: CD45RA-negative fraction. The CDR3 has the sequence CASTGRLGSYNEQFF. At the DNA level, the sequence is TGTGCCAGCACCGGACGACTAGGGTCCTACAATGAGCAGTTCTTC.